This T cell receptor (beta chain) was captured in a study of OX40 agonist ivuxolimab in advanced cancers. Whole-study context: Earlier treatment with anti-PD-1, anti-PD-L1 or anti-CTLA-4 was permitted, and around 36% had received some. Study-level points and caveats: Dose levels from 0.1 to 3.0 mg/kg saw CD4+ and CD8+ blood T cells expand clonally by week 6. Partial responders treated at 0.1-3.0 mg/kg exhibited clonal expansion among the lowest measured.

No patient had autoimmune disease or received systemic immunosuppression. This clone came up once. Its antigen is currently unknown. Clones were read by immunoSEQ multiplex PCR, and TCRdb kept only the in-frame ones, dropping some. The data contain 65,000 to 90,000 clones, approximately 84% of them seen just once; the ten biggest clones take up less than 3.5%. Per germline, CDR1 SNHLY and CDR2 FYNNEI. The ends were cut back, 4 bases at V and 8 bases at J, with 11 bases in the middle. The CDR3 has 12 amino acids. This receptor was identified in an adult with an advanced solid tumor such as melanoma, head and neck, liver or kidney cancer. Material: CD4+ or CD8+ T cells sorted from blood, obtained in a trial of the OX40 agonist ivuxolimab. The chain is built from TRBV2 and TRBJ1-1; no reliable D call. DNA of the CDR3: TGTGCCAGCAGTGTCGAGGTGACAGAAGCTTTCTTT. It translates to CASSVEVTEAFF.